The 32 T cell receptor beta chains below come from one sample, sequenced in a study of vaccination and CD4 T cells after COVID-19. The antigens of these receptors remain unknown. Described treatment: roughly 11-day PBMC culture with coronavirus spike peptide pools or control peptides (ViraFEST assay). The Oncomine TCR Beta short-read assay was applied to DNA of cultured CD4+ T cells. Each CDR3 protein is one row after TCRdb ran MiXCR on the PCR reads. The table includes some 21,000 distinct CDR3 sequences, 55% to 70% detected once. The starting material was CD4+ T cells from blood, cultured in vitro, obtained after SARS-CoV-2 vaccination. The source of these receptors is a human donor who received a COVID-19 vaccine.

The sample holds a few counts of this clonotype. The V gene is TRBV11-3, the J gene TRBJ2-7; D may be TRBD2 (5 bases). The germline V gene encodes CDR1 SGHNT and CDR2 YENEEA. The V end was cut by 2 bases, the J end by 6 bases, with 8 bases between. This CDR3 has 12 amino acids. CDR3 bases: TGTGCCAGCAGCTTAAGCGGTTCCGAGCAGTACTTC. Its protein is CASSLSGSEQYF.

V usage is TRBV30 and J usage is TRBJ1-6; D call uncertain. Germline CDR1 reads GTSNPN; CDR2 reads SVGIG (reference sequence). V dropped 4 bases and J dropped 0 bases, with 7 bases sitting between them. This CDR3 region has 14 residues. CDR3 in DNA: TGTGCCTGGACTAGGAGCTCCTATAATTCACCCCTCCACTTT. This translates into CAWTRSSYNSPLHF. Based on the CDR3 plus reference TRBV30 and TRBJ1-6, the full variable domain is SQTIHQWPATLVQPVGSPLSLECTVEGTSNPNLYWYRQAAGRGLQLLFYSVGIGQISSEVPQNLSASRPQDRQFILSSKKLLLSDSGFYLCAWTRSSYNSPLHFGNGTRLTVT.

The J gene is TRBJ2-7, the V gene TRBV7-9; 8 bases fit TRBD1. V lost 5 bases to trimming and J lost 2 bases; unmatched junction nucleotides: 5. The CDR3 is 14 residues long. Germline V gives CDR1 SEHNR, CDR2 FQNEAQ (reference sequence). CDR3 protein: CASSPRTGTYEQYF. The DNA of the CDR3 is TGTGCCAGCAGCCCGCGGACAGGGACCTACGAGCAGTACTTC.

J is TRBJ1-1 and V is TRBV6-1; possibly TRBD1 for D (6 bases). CDR1 is MNHNS, CDR2 SASEGT, per germline. V was pared by 9 bases and J by 2 bases, with 19 bases between. CDR3 length equals 15 residues. CDR3 bases: TGTGCCAGTGAGGGAAATCGGGGACATAACACTGAAGCTTTCTTT. This translates into CASEGNRGHNTEAFF.

The V call is TRBV3-1, the J call TRBJ2-6; D perhaps matches TRBD2 (7 bases). Per germline, CDR1 LGHDT and CDR2 YNNKEL (reference sequence). This CDR3 is built from 15 residues. The V gene lost 5 bases and the J gene lost 4 bases, with 12 bases spanning the gap. The CDR3 DNA follows: TGTGCCAGCAGCTGGGGGGGCTCCGGGGCCAACGTCCTGACTTTC. Translation gives CASSWGGSGANVLTF.

V usage is TRBV7-8 and J usage is TRBJ1-5; 10 bases align to TRBD1. J lost 0 bases, V lost 5 bases, and 4 bases had no gene match. The CDR3 sequence is 16 residues long. Germline CDR1 and CDR2: SGHVS and FQNEAQ. CDR3 DNA: TGTGCCAGCAGCCCGGACAGGGGGTTTAGCAATCAGCCCCAGCATTTT. The encoded protein is CASSPDRGFSNQPQHF.

V gene TRBV6-5 combines with J gene TRBJ2-1; 8 bases line up with TRBD2. This CDR3 is 15 amino acids long. Germline CDR1 MNHEY, CDR2 SVGAGI. The J segment lost 5 bases and the V segment lost 0 bases, leaving 3 bases of the junction unmatched. The CDR3 region is CASSYSRSGDNEQFF. CDR3 DNA: TGTGCCAGCAGTTACTCCCGTAGCGGGGACAATGAGCAGTTCTTC.

The chain is built from TRBV7-9 and TRBJ2-5; 11 nucleotides match TRBD2. Germline V gene lookup returns CDR1 SEHNR and CDR2 FQNEAQ (reference sequence). Losses at the gene ends were 1 base for V and 2 bases for J; bases not matched to a gene: 6. This CDR3 has 17 amino acids. The CDR3 DNA reads as TGTGCCAGCAGCTTAGGCGCTAGCGGGGGGCCGCAAGAGACCCAGTACTTC. This translates into CASSLGASGGPQETQYF.

This clonotype was found once. J is TRBJ2-5 and V is TRBV12-3 or TRBV12-4, with a weak D call TRBD1 (6 bases). This CDR3 comprises 14 residues. The V gene lost 3 bases and the J gene lost 4 bases, with 12 bases spanning the gap. The CDR3 sequence: CASSFPDSRETQYF. CDR3 nucleotide sequence: TGTGCCAGCAGTTTCCCGGACAGCCGAGAGACCCAGTACTTC.

The chain is built from TRBV12-3 or TRBV12-4 and TRBJ2-3; the match to TRBD2 covers 10 bases. Trimming removed 5 bases from V and 14 bases from J; junction bases left unmatched: 10. CDR3 length: 13 residues. CDR3 DNA sequence: TGTGCCAGCAGTATCCGGACTAGCGGTGTTGGGTATTTT. Its translation is CASSIRTSGVGYF.

This clonotype was found a few times. This chain connects TRBV12-3 or TRBV12-4 to TRBJ1-3; D is perhaps TRBD1 (5 bases). The ends were cut back, 6 bases at V and 1 base at J, with 16 bases in the middle. The CDR3 sequence is 16 residues long. In nucleotides, the CDR3 is TGTGCCAGCAGCTCCCAAAGAACAGGATCTGGAAACACCATATATTTT. Translated, it gives CASSSQRTGSGNTIYF.

This clonotype came up a few times. The chain joins TRBV6-4 to TRBJ1-1; TRBD1 aligns across 9 bases. V trimming: 5 bases; J trimming: 6 bases; junction bases outside the gene matches: 4. CDR1 is MRHNA, CDR2 SNTAGT, per germline. The CDR3 runs to 13 residues. CDR3 region: CASSTGGPSEAFF. The CDR3 DNA reads as TGTGCCAGCAGTACAGGGGGCCCGTCTGAAGCTTTCTTT.

This rearrangement joins TRBV19 to TRBJ2-3, with 12 bases aligning to TRBD1. Looked up from germline, CDR1 is LNHDA and CDR2 is SQIVND (reference sequence). This CDR3 has 17 amino acids. The trim removed 6 bases at V and 4 bases at J, leaving 11 bases unmatched. CDR3 sequence: CASRPRDRGRNPDTQYF. Written as DNA, the CDR3 is TGTGCCAGTAGACCCCGGGACAGGGGGCGTAATCCAGATACGCAGTATTTT.

This sequence joins TRBV20-1 and TRBJ2-3, with TRBD2 identical over 15 bases. The germline gives CDR1 DFQATT, CDR2 SNEGSKA (reference sequence). CDR3 length: 16 amino acids. V lost 5 bases, J lost 4 bases, and 7 bases stayed unmatched. The CDR3, as DNA: TGCAGTGCTCCAGGACTAGCGGGGGGGCTGTCAGATACGCAGTATTTT. It is translated as CSAPGLAGGLSDTQYF.

The CDR3 DNA reads TGTGCGAACAGGGGGACGGATTCACCCCTCCACTTT. Protein product: CANRGTDSPLHF. The J gene is TRBJ1-6, the V gene TRBV10-3; 8 bases agree with TRBD1. CDR3 length equals 12 residues. In germline, CDR1 is ENHRY, CDR2 SYGVKD.

This clonotype was found a few times. This chain connects TRBV2 to TRBJ1-1; D is unclear. V dropped 7 bases and J dropped 1 base, with 10 bases sitting between them. This CDR3 comprises 13 residues. CDR1 is SNHLY and CDR2 is FYNNEI in the germline V gene. CDR3 region: CASTLSSNTEAFF. The CDR3 DNA reads TGTGCCAGCACCCTGTCATCGAACACTGAAGCTTTCTTT.

V and J are TRBV24-1 and TRBJ2-5; 8 positions match TRBD2. Trimming removed 9 bases from V and 0 bases from J; junction bases left unmatched: 5. In germline, CDR1 is KGHDR, CDR2 SFDVKD. This CDR3 has 14 residues. The CDR3 nucleotides are TGTGCCACCCAGCGGGGGCCTTACCAAGAGACCCAGTACTTC. It is translated as CATQRGPYQETQYF.

This clonotype was observed a handful of times. As DNA, the CDR3 is TGCAGTCCCCGAGCGGGGAACACTGAAGCTTTCTTT. It encodes CSPRAGNTEAFF. The V and J genes are TRBV20-1 and TRBJ1-1; D unclear. Germline V gene data show CDR1 as DFQATT and CDR2 as SNEGSKA (reference sequence). The CDR3 has 12 amino acids. With 8 bases removed from V and 1 base from J, the gap between germline ends came to 11 bases.

The chain is built from TRBV6-1 and TRBJ1-4; no reliable D call. The CDR3 length is 12 residues. Germline V CDR1 and CDR2: MNHNS, SASEGT. Trimming took off 3 bases at V and 8 bases at J, with 7 bases between the two ends. The CDR3 DNA is TGTGCCAGCAGTGATTACGGGGAAAAACTGTTTTTT. This sequence encodes CASSDYGEKLFF.

The chain carries TRBV2 and TRBJ2-1, with no clear D. The CDR3 extends over 12 amino acids. Trimming cost V 7 bases and J 6 bases, with 10 bases left between them. Germline V gene sequence: CDR1 SNHLY, CDR2 FYNNEI. Written as DNA, the CDR3 is TGTGCCAGCAATAGGGATCCCAATGAGCAGTTCTTC. This codes for CASNRDPNEQFF. The variable domain in full, with the rest retrieved from reference TRBV2 and TRBJ2-1, is EPEVTQTPSHQVTQMGQEVILRCVPISNHLYFYWYRQILGQKVEFLVSFYNNEISEKSEIFDDQFSVERPDGSNFTLKIRSTKLEDSAMYFCASNRDPNEQFFGPGTRLTVL.

J is TRBJ2-3 and V is TRBV5-4; a weak D match, TRBD2 (6 bases). This CDR3 comprises 15 residues. The germline V gene has CDR1 SGHNT and CDR2 YYREEE (reference sequence). The ends were cut back, 4 bases at V and 1 base at J, with 13 bases in the middle. The CDR3, as DNA: TGTGCCAGCAGCGTACGGGACTCCCGCACAGATACGCAGTATTTT. Amino acids: CASSVRDSRTDTQYF. Filled out from reference TRBV5-4 and TRBJ2-3, the complete variable domain reads ETGVTQSPTHLIKTRGQQVTLRCSSQSGHNTVSWYQQALGQGPQFIFQYYREEENGRGNFPPRFSGLQFPNYSSELNVNALELDDSALYLCASSVRDSRTDTQYFGPGTRLTVL.

V and J are TRBV12-3 or TRBV12-4 and TRBJ2-1; tentative D call: TRBD2 (7 bases). V was trimmed by 1 base and J by 2 bases, leaving 9 bases between them. The CDR3 has 15 residues. DNA for the CDR3: TGTGCCAGCAGTTTAGAGGGGGGGGCCTACAATGAGCAGTTCTTC. Amino acid sequence: CASSLEGGAYNEQFF.

The V gene is TRBV30, the J gene TRBJ1-2; D gene unclear. CDR1 and CDR2 from the germline V gene are GTSNPN and SVGIG (reference sequence). This CDR3 has 13 residues. V lost 6 bases and J lost 0, with 11 bases in between. The CDR3 nucleotides are TGTGCCTGCTCCCGGGGAGCTAACTATGGCTACACCTTC. Its translation: CACSRGANYGYTF.

The J gene is TRBJ1-5, the V gene TRBV2; D is possibly TRBD1 (5 bases). Germline V CDR1 and CDR2: SNHLY, FYNNEI. The CDR3 is made up of 16 amino acids. V was shortened by 4 bases and J by 0 bases, with 13 bases between the two germline ends. This CDR3 reads CASSGPDRFSNQPQHF. DNA for the CDR3: TGTGCCAGCAGTGGTCCAGACAGATTTAGCAATCAGCCCCAGCATTTT.

V is TRBV12-5 and J is TRBJ1-3; TRBD1 aligns across 7 bases. CDR1 LGHNT and CDR2 FRNRAP come from the germline V gene. The CDR3 extends over 16 amino acids. V shed 5 bases and J 0 bases; nucleotides not matched to a gene: 7. In DNA form, the CDR3 reads TGTGCTAGTGGTCCGCCGGGACAGCACTCTGGAAACACCATATATTTT. Translating gives CASGPPGQHSGNTIYF. The full variable domain, with the rest looked up from reference TRBV12-5 and TRBJ1-3, is DARVTQTPRHKVTEMGQEVTMRCQPILGHNTVFWYRQTMMQGLELLAYFRNRAPLDDSGMPKDRFSAEMPDATLATLKIQPSEPRDSAVYFCASGPPGQHSGNTIYFGEGSWLTVV.

The V call is TRBV18, the J call TRBJ1-1; 7 bases agree with TRBD1. In germline, CDR1 is KGHSH, CDR2 LQKENI. After removal of 6 bases from V and 6 bases from J, the junction contained 10 bases not matched to a gene. The CDR3 consists of 14 residues. Here the CDR3 DNA reads TGTGCCAGCTCGCGTACAGGGGAAGGGGCTGAAGCTTTCTTT. Its translation: CASSRTGEGAEAFF.

The CDR3 DNA is TGTGCCAGCAGGATGAACAGGGGGCTTGGGGCAGATACGCAGTATTTT. Translated: CASRMNRGLGADTQYF. The chain is built from TRBV6-1 and TRBJ2-3; 9 nucleotides align to TRBD1. The CDR3 is 16 amino acids. With V trimmed by 6 bases and J by 4 bases, 11 bases remained unmatched. In germline, CDR1 is MNHNS, CDR2 SASEGT.

This clonotype appeared once. The chain is built from TRBV19 and TRBJ1-3, with a weak D call TRBD1 (6 bases). Germline-derived CDR1 and CDR2 are LNHDA and SQIVND (reference sequence). Trimming took off 1 base at V and 0 bases at J, with 13 bases between the two ends. The CDR3 totals 17 residues. CDR3 sequence reads: CASSIAGVTSSGNTIYF. CDR3 nucleotide sequence: TGTGCCAGTAGTATAGCAGGGGTCACCTCCTCTGGAAACACCATATATTTT.

CDR3 in amino acids: CASSPEWGREAFF. The CDR3 coding sequence is TGTGCCAGCAGTCCCGAGTGGGGGCGTGAAGCTTTCTTT. This rearrangement joins TRBV12-3 or TRBV12-4 to TRBJ1-1, with a possible D match to TRBD1 (6 bases). V lost 5 bases, J lost 7 bases, and 14 bases lay in between. The CDR3 extends over 13 amino acids.

The chain has TRBV30 and TRBJ2-1, with 8 bases that match TRBD1. Looked up from germline, CDR1 is GTSNPN and CDR2 is SVGIG (reference sequence). The CDR3 is made up of 15 amino acids. V shed 5 bases, J shed 4 bases, and the junction held 10 bases outside the gene matches. This chain's CDR3 is CAWDTGTGIYNEQFF. The CDR3 bases are TGTGCCTGGGATACCGGGACAGGCATTTACAATGAGCAGTTCTTC.

The gene calls are TRBV5-1 and TRBJ1-2; TRBD1 is a possible D gene (5 bases). Germline lookup yields CDR1 SGHRS and CDR2 YFSETQ. CDR3 length: 13 amino acids. Deletions cut 3 bases from V and 4 bases from J, with 10 bases between. CDR3 DNA: TGCGCCAGCAGCTGGGGACTTTCCTATGGCTACACCTTC. It yields the protein CASSWGLSYGYTF.

The chain employs TRBV10-3 and TRBJ1-1, with D maybe TRBD1 (5 bases). The CDR3 loop spans 15 amino acids. The germline gives CDR1 ENHRY, CDR2 SYGVKD. V was pared by 2 bases and J by 1 base, with 11 bases between. Written as DNA, the CDR3 is TGTGCCATCAGTGAGGGGGGGGGTACGAACACTGAAGCTTTCTTT. The encoded protein is CAISEGGGTNTEAFF.